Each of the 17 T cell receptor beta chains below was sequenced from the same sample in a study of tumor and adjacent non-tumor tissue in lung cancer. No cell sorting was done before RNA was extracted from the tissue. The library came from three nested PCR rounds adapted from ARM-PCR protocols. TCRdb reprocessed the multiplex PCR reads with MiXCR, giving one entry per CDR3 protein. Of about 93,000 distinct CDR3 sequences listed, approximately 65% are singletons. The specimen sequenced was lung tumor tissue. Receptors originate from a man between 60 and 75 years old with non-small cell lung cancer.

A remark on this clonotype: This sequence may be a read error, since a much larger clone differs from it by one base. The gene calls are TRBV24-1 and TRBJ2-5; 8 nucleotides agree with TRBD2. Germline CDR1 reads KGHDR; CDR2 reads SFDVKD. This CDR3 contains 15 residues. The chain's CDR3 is CDTSDESGGEETQYF. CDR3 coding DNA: TGTGACACCAGTGATGAAAGCGGGGGAGAGGAGACCCAGTACTTC.

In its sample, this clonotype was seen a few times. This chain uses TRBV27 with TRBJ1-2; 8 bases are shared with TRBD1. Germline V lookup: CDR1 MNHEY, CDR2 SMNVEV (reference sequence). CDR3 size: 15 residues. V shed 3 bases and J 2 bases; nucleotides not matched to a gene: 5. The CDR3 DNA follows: TGTGCCAGCAGTTTGGATAACAGGGGGAACTATGGCTACACCTTC. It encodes CASSLDNRGNYGYTF.

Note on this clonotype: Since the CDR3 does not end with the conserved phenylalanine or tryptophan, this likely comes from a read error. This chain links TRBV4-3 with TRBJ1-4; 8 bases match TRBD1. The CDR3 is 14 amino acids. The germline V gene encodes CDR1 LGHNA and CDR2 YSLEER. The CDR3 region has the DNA TGCGCCAGCAGCTATGGACAGGGAGATGATAAACTGTTTTAT. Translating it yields CASSYGQGDDKLFY.

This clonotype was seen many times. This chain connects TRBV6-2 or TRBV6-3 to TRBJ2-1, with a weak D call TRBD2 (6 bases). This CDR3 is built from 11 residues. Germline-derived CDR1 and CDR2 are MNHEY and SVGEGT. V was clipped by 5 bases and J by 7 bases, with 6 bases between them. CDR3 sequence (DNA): TGTGCCAGCAGTGGGGGGAATGAGCAGTTCTTC. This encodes CASSGGNEQFF.

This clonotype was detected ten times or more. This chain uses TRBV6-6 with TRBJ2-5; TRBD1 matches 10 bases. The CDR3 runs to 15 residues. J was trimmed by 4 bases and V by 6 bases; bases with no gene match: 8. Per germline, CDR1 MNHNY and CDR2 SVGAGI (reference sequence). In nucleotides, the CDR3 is TGTGCCAGCAGCCATCGACAGGGGGCAGGAGAGACCCAGTACTTC. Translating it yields CASSHRQGAGETQYF.

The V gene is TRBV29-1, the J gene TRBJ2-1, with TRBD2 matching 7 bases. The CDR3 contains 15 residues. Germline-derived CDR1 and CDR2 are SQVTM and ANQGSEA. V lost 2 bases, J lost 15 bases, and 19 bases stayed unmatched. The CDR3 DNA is TGCAGCGTTGAATTCCCTAGCGGCTCCTACAATGAGTGGTTCTTC. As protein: CSVEFPSGSYNEWFF.

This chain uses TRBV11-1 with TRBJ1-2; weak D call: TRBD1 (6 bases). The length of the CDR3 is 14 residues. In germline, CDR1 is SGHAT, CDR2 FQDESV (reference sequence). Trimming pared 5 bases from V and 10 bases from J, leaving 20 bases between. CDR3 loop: CASSKTDRDLDYTF. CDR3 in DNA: TGTGCCAGCAGCAAGACGGACAGAGACCTTGACTACACCTTC.

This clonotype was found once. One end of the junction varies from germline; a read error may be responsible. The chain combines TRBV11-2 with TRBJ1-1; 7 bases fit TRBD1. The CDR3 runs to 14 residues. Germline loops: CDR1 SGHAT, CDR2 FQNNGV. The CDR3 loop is CPSSLDRMNTEALF. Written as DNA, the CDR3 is TGTCCCAGCAGCTTGGACAGGATGAACACTGAAGCCTTATTT. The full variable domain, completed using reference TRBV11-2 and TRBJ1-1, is EAGVAQSPRYKIIEKRQSVAFWCNPISGHATLYWYQQILGQGPKLLIQFQNNGVVDDSQLPKDRFSAERLKGVDSTLKIQPAKLEDSAVYLCPSSLDRMNTEALFGQGTRLTVV.

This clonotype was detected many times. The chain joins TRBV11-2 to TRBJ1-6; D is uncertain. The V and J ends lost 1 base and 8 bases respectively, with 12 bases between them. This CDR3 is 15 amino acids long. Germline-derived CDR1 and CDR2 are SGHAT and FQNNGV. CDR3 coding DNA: TGTGCCAGCAGCTTAGTGTCCGGGTCGGATTCACCCCTCCACTTT. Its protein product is CASSLVSGSDSPLHF.

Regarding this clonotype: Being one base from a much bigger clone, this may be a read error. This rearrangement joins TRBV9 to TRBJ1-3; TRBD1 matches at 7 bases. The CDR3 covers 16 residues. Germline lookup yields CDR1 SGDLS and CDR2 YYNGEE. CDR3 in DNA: TGTGACAGCAGCCCGGGACAGTTAAGCTCTGGAAACACCATATATTTT. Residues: CDSSPGQLSSGNTIYF.

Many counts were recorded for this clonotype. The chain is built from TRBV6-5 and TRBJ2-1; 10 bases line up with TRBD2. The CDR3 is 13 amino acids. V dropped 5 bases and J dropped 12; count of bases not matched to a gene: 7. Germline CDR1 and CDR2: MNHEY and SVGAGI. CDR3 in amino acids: CASSETAGGLQFF. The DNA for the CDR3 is TGTGCCAGCAGTGAGACAGCGGGGGGGTTGCAGTTCTTC.

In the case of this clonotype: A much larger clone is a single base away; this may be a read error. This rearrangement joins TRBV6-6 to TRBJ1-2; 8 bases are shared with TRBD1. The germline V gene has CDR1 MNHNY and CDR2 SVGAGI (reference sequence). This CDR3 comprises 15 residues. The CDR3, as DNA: TGTGCCAGCAGCAACGCAGGGGGCGCGGACTATGGCTTCACCTTC. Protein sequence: CASSNAGGADYGFTF.

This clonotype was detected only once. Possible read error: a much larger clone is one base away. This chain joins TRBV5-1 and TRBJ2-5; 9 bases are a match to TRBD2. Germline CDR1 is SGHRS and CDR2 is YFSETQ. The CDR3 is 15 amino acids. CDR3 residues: CANSGGKAVKETQYF. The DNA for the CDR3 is TGCGCCAACAGCGGGGGGAAGGCTGTCAAAGAGACCCAGTACTTC.

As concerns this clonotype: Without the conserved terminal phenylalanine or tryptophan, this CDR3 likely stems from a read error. The CDR3 region has the DNA TGTGCCAGCAGCTTTAGTTACGGACTACCCACGAGCATGAAGCAGTTCTAC. It codes for CASSFSYGLPTSMKQFY. The rearrangement links TRBV11-3 to TRBJ2-1; a possible D gene is TRBD2 (6 bases). From germline, CDR1 is SGHNT and CDR2 YENEEA. The CDR3 spans 17 residues. Trimming stripped 3 bases from V and 11 bases from J, with 26 bases between.

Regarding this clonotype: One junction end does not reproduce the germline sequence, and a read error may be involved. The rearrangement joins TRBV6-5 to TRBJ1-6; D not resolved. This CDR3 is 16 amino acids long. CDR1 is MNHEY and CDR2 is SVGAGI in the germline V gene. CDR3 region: CASSNYAVGVNSPLHF. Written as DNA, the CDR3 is TGTGCGAGCAGTAACTACGCAGTTGGGGTTAATTCACCTCTCCACTTT.

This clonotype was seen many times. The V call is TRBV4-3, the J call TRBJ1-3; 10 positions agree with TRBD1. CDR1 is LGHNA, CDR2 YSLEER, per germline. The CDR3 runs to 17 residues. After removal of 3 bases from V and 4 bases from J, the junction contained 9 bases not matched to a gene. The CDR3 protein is CASSQHPGQGSGNTIYF. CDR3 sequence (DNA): TGCGCCAGCAGCCAGCATCCGGGACAGGGGTCGGGAAACACCATATATTTT.

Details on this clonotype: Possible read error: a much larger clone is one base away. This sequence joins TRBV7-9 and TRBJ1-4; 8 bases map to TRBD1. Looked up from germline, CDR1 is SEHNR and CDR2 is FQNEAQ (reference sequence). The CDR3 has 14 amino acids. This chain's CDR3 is CTSSLTGGGEKLFF. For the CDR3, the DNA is TGTACCAGCAGCTTAACAGGGGGAGGTGAAAAACTGTTTTTT.